These 20 T cell receptor beta chains share one sample of origin, sequenced in a study of cytomegalovirus exposure and HLA in healthy donors. It was with 60 Vbeta and 13 Jbeta primers that the PCR ran. Repertoires were generated with immunoSEQ multiplex PCR, while TCRdb's copy carries only in-frame clones and drops some. The table has about 160,000 clones, more than 75% seen once. Sequenced input: PBMCs. The source is a girl under 10 years old in good health and CMV-seropositive.

This rearrangement joins TRBV5-8 to TRBJ2-4, with a possible D match to TRBD1 (6 bases). The V and J ends lost 3 bases and 7 bases respectively, with 17 bases between them. This CDR3 contains 15 residues. CDR1 and CDR2 from the germline V gene are SGHTS and YDEGEE. The CDR3 sequence: CASSWEGQTVNIQYF. The CDR3 bases are TGTGCCAGCAGCTGGGAAGGACAGACGGTTAACATTCAGTACTTC.

The chain uses TRBV15 and TRBJ1-1; D remains unclear. The CDR3 is 16 amino acids. Trimming took off 0 bases at V and 6 bases at J, with 17 bases between the two ends. CDR1 and CDR2 from the germline V gene are LNHNV and YYDKDF (reference sequence). Here the CDR3 reads CATSRDLPGSGSEAFF. DNA of the CDR3: TGTGCCACCAGCAGAGATCTTCCGGGTAGTGGTTCTGAAGCTTTCTTT.

This chain connects TRBV9 to TRBJ2-3; D uncertain. This CDR3 is built from 14 residues. Germline V gene data show CDR1 as SGDLS and CDR2 as YYNGEE. V was pared by 0 bases and J by 3 bases, with 8 bases between. The CDR3 region is CASSVGVGTDTQYF. The CDR3 DNA reads TGTGCCAGCAGCGTAGGTGTCGGGACAGATACGCAGTATTTT.

This clone was detected once. V is TRBV9 and J is TRBJ2-2; tentative D call: TRBD2 (6 bases). This CDR3 spans 15 amino acids. The V and J ends lost 0 bases and 5 bases respectively, with 11 bases between them. Germline CDR1 is SGDLS and CDR2 is YYNGEE. The CDR3 reads CASSVDGSGTGELFF. Here the CDR3 DNA reads TGTGCCAGCAGCGTAGATGGGAGCGGGACCGGGGAGCTGTTTTTT. The full variable domain, in which reference TRBV9 and TRBJ2-2 provide the parts outside the CDR3, is DSGVTQTPKHLITATGQRVTLRCSPRSGDLSVYWYQQSLDQGLQFLIQYYNGEERAKGNILERFSAQQFPDLHSELNLSSLELGDSALYFCASSVDGSGTGELFFGEGSRLTVL.

The rearrangement uses TRBV5-1 and TRBJ2-7, with 11 bases that match TRBD2. The junction had 3 bases not matched to a gene; V was cut back by 2 bases and J by 2 bases. Germline CDR1 and CDR2: SGHRS and YFSETQ. This CDR3 spans 15 amino acids. CDR3 residues: CASSFVAGGAYEQYF. The CDR3, as DNA: TGCGCCAGCAGCTTTGTAGCGGGAGGGGCCTACGAGCAGTACTTC.

J is TRBJ2-3 and V is TRBV21-1; TRBD2 was called by the table and not checked on the DNA. TRBV21-1 is described as a pseudogene. The CDR3 runs to 16 residues. The CDR3 is CASRAPLAGRGDTQYF. CDR3 sequence (DNA): TGTGCCAGCAGGGCTCCACTAGCGGGACGCGGGGATACGCAGTATTTT.

There are a few counts of this clone. The rearrangement uses TRBV29-1 and TRBJ2-5, with 8 nucleotides matching TRBD2. CDR1 is SQVTM, CDR2 ANQGSEA, per germline. With 6 bases clipped from V and 2 bases from J, the junction kept 8 bases outside the gene matches. The CDR3 runs 14 residues. This CDR3 reads CSVRAGVGQETQYF. DNA for the CDR3: TGCAGCGTCAGAGCGGGAGTAGGACAAGAGACCCAGTACTTC.

This chain uses TRBV29-1 with TRBJ1-1; 8 bases agree with TRBD1. This CDR3 comprises 11 residues. Looked up from germline, CDR1 is SQVTM and CDR2 is ANQGSEA. The V gene end was trimmed by 8 bases and the J gene end by 7 bases; junction bases not matched to a gene: 6. CDR3 sequence: CSIDRGDEAFF. The CDR3 bases are TGCAGCATAGACAGGGGAGATGAAGCTTTCTTT.

The rearrangement uses TRBV14 and TRBJ2-5, with D unclear. The CDR3 totals 17 residues. V was shortened by 2 bases and J by 2 bases, with 18 bases between the two germline ends. Looked up from germline, CDR1 is SGHDN and CDR2 is FVKESK. For the CDR3, the DNA is TGTGCCAGCAGCCAAATTCCCCCGTACCCGCAGCAAGAGACCCAGTACTTC. Protein sequence: CASSQIPPYPQQETQYF.

V and J are TRBV5-4 and TRBJ1-1, with a weak D call TRBD1 (6 bases). Germline V gene sequence: CDR1 SGHNT, CDR2 YYREEE (reference sequence). The V end was cut by 3 bases, the J end by 0 bases, with 15 bases between. This CDR3 region has 16 residues. The CDR3 region has the DNA TGTGCCAGCAGCTCTGCTGCGAGGGACATGAACACTGAAGCTTTCTTT. It codes for CASSSAARDMNTEAFF.

The J gene is TRBJ1-3, the V gene TRBV10-3, with 9 positions matching TRBD1. Trimming removed 3 bases from V and 4 bases from J; junction bases left unmatched: 10. This CDR3 has 17 amino acids. In germline, CDR1 is ENHRY, CDR2 SYGVKD. Here the CDR3 reads CAISDPGTGSRGNTIYF. The CDR3 bases are TGTGCCATCAGTGATCCAGGGACAGGGTCAAGAGGAAACACCATATATTTT.

The rearrangement links TRBV28 to TRBJ2-5; TRBD2 matches 7 bases. The CDR3 length is 19 residues. The ends lost 4 bases at V and 2 bases at J; junction bases unmatched: 19. Germline lookup yields CDR1 MDHEN and CDR2 SYDVKM. CDR3 coding DNA: TGTGCCAGCAGTTCCGCCCTCGGTCTGTCTGGGGGGGGGCAAGAGACCCAGTACTTC. Residues: CASSSALGLSGGGQETQYF.

This clone was seen only once. The rearrangement joins TRBV30 to TRBJ2-5, with TRBD2 identical over 16 bases. The CDR3 has 15 amino acids. Germline CDR1 reads GTSNPN; CDR2 reads SVGIG (reference sequence). Trimming cost V 3 bases and J 5 bases; bases outside gene matches: 3. The CDR3 region has the DNA TGTGCCTGGAGACTGGGACTAGCGGGAGGGGAGACCCAGTACTTC. Its translation is CAWRLGLAGGETQYF.

This chain joins TRBV11-2 and TRBJ2-7; the match to TRBD1 covers 7 bases. V was clipped by 5 bases and J by 5 bases; unmatched bases: 6. The germline CDR1 and CDR2 sequences are SGHAT and FQNNGV. The CDR3 has 13 residues. The CDR3 DNA sequence: TGTGCCAGCAGCGACAGGGTCTACGACGAGCAGTACTTC. Translating it yields CASSDRVYDEQYF.

The V and J genes are TRBV5-1 and TRBJ1-2; D gene ambiguous. CDR3 size: 15 residues. From germline, CDR1 is SGHRS and CDR2 YFSETQ. Trimming stripped 1 base from V and 0 bases from J, with 10 bases between. The CDR3 DNA is TGCGCCAGCAGCTTGACTTCTGGTGCTAACTATGGCTACACCTTC. This sequence encodes CASSLTSGANYGYTF.

This chain connects TRBV7-3 to TRBJ2-6, with TRBD2 matching 10 bases. The trim removed 1 base at V and 4 bases at J, leaving 4 bases unmatched. CDR1 is SGHTA, CDR2 FQGTGA, per germline. This CDR3 region has 17 residues. In DNA, the CDR3 is TGTGCCAGCAGCTTAAGGGTACTAGCGGGGGGGGCCAACGTCCTGACTTTC. Its protein is CASSLRVLAGGANVLTF.

In its sample, this clone was seen a few times. The V call is TRBV5-1, the J call TRBJ2-1, with D unresolved. CDR1 is SGHRS and CDR2 is YFSETQ in the germline V gene. With 5 bases removed from V and 7 bases from J, the gap between germline ends came to 19 bases. The CDR3 spans 15 residues. CDR3 bases: TGCGCCAGCAGGCCCAATTTGTCCTGGCGGAATGAGCAGTTCTTC. This sequence encodes CASRPNLSWRNEQFF.

The gene calls are TRBV6-1 and TRBJ2-7, with D maybe TRBD2 (6 bases). Germline V lookup: CDR1 MNHNS, CDR2 SASEGT. The CDR3 runs to 14 residues. V lost 6 bases to trimming and J lost 7 bases, with 19 bases between them. The CDR3 DNA follows: TGTGCCAGCAGCGACCCCCGAGGGACTTGGGAGCAGTACTTC. It specifies CASSDPRGTWEQYF.

This clone was found once. CDR3 loop: CASSPTGAGYTF. In nucleotides, the CDR3 is TGTGCCAGCAGTCCTACAGGGGCCGGCTACACCTTC. V usage is TRBV11-2 and J usage is TRBJ1-2; 7 bases fit TRBD1. With V trimmed by 6 bases and J by 8 bases, 6 bases remained unmatched. The germline CDR1 and CDR2 sequences are SGHAT and FQNNGV. The CDR3 sequence is 12 residues long.

This chain uses TRBV4-1 with TRBJ1-4; tentative D call: TRBD1 (5 bases). Trimming took off 4 bases at V and 7 bases at J, with 10 bases between the two ends. Germline V gives CDR1 MGHRA, CDR2 YSYEKL. This CDR3 is 13 amino acids long. In DNA, the CDR3 is TGCGCCAGCAGCCGGGGAGGGGCTGAAAAACTGTTTTTT. Amino acids: CASSRGGAEKLFF.